This TCR beta chain appears in the sequencing data of a study of blood T cell repertoires in COVID-19. Study-level information: Samples of COVID-19 (acute and convalescent) were obtained from the United States, Italy and Spain. PBMCs, B-cell-depleted T cells, or T cells provided the cDNA or gDNA that made up the material.

This CDR3 contains 16 residues. V trimming: 4 bases; J trimming: 6 bases; junction bases outside the gene matches: 12. CDR1 SGHDT and CDR2 YYEEEE come from the germline V gene. Original data processing: Quantification of nucleated cells was approximated via reference gene primer amplification. TCRdb keeps only in-frame clones here, not all; method: immunoSEQ multiplex PCR. Clone size and the V and J calls come from that table; the DNA yielded D and trimming. The data show about 230,000 clones, with approximately 83% seen just once and approximately 30% held by the top ten. The chain carries TRBV5-6 and TRBJ2-1; 8 nucleotides line up with TRBD1. This sequence was found in a man between 40 and 49 years old with acute or convalescent COVID-19. The sample consisted of peripheral blood. CDR3 sequence: CASSHLTGAWVNEQFF. CDR3 nucleotides: TGTGCCAGCAGCCACCTGACAGGGGCGTGGGTCAATGAGCAGTTCTTC. Complete variable domain (other parts from reference TRBV5-6 and TRBJ2-1): DAGVTQSPTHLIKTRGQQVTLRCSPKSGHDTVSWYQQALGQGPQFIFQYYEEEERQRGNFPDRFSGHQFPNYSSELNVNALLLGDSALYLCASSHLTGAWVNEQFFGPGTRLTVL.